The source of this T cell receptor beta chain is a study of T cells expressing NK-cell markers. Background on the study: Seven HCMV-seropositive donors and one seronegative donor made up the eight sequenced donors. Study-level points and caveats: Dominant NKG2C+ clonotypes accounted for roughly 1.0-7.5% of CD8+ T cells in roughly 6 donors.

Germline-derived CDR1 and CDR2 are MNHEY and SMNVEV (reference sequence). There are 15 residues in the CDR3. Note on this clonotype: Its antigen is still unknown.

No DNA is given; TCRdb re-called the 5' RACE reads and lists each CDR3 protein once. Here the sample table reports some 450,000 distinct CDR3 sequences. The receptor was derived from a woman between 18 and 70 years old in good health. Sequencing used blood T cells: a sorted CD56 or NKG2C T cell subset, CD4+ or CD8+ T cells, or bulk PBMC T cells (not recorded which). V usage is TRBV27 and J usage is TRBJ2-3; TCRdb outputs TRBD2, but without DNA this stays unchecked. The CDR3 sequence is CAIGGLAGAADTQYF.